This T cell receptor (beta chain) was found in a study of blood T cell repertoires in COVID-19 (dated by TCRdb to about 2020). Looking at the study overall: The collaborator samples originated in the United States, Italy and Spain and spanned the acute and convalescent phases of COVID-19. The prospective study material was composed of cDNA or gDNA derived from T cells, B-cell-depleted T cells, or PBMCs. The dataset comprised deeply sampled blood TCRbeta repertoires from subjects exposed to, actively infected with, or recovered from COVID-19. The repertoires were released in a freely available public database meant as a resource for research on the immune response to SARS-CoV-2. Samples came from the ongoing ImmuneRACE study (first 160 participants) plus 1,254 subjects from 6 global collaborators. The sample metadata nearly always contained a de-identified subject ID, COVID-19 status, age in years and sex. Where HLA class I and class II types were available, the types were taken from metadata supplied by the sample provider, not from assay-based typing. The investigation overall reported the following: Clinical and demographic metadata were provided uncurated, with the amount varying by source and participant.

TCRbeta CDR3 regions were amplified from genomic DNA by means of the immunoSEQ Assay, a bias-controlled multiplex PCR. On the study's bioinformatics: The number of nucleated cells in each sample was estimated from the amplification of reference gene primers within the assay. Sequence reads were collapsed and filtered to measure the absolute abundance of every unique TCRbeta CDR3 rearrangement. For each sample, productive Simpson clonality was calculated by taking the square root of Simpson's diversity index across productive rearrangements. The immuneACCESS repertoire file appears here via TCRdb, limited to in-frame rearrangements. These files lack a portion of the clones; in checked studies, under half of the deficit traces to unresolved V genes, and the cause of the others is not known. V and J calls and clone size are given by that table; D and trimming were obtained from the DNA. The sample table contains fewer than 200,000 clones; only one count was recorded for over 85% of them. The ten largest clones add up to over 3.5% of the sample.

Concerning this clone: This clone's antigen is unknown. Nothing much larger sits one base from this clone, and base qualities are not available.

Collaborating institutions collected whole blood in K2EDTA tubes following their own protocols. For TCRbeta analysis, collaborators shipped samples in one of three forms: frozen whole blood, isolated PBMCs, or DNA extracted from either of those sample types. From a lookup of the germline V gene, CDR1 and CDR2 are SQVTM and ANQGSEA. V drops 6 bases and J drops 0 bases, leaving 20 bases in between. Counted from cysteine to phenylalanine, this CDR3 has 16 amino acids. Of all the DNA, just the CDR3 is kept, 48 bases in frame from base 1. Sequenced input: peripheral blood. This sequence was found in a woman in her forties or fifties with acute or convalescent COVID-19. The V gene is TRBV29-1 and the J gene is TRBJ1-1; TRBD1 is a possible D gene, resting on 6 matching bases. CDR3 reads: CSVANSREGVNTEAFF. The nucleotides read TGCAGCGTCGCAAACTCCCGGGAGGGGGTGAACACTGAAGCTTTCTTT.